The 32 T cell receptor beta chains below come from one sample, sequenced in a study of blood T cells in healthy people across ages. For the second PCR, which ran for roughly 6 to 11 cycles, a sample-barcoded 5' primer and a J-beta primer mix were used. Using its own MiXCR run on the 5' RACE reads, TCRdb lists one record per CDR3 protein. The sample holds about 400,000 distinct CDR3 sequences; over 45% are singletons and the top ten take over 40%. Sequencing was carried out using blood. The origin of the receptors is a man in his fifties or sixties in good health.

V is TRBV4-2 and J is TRBJ2-6; no clear D gene. Trimming pared 1 base from V and 0 bases from J, leaving 13 bases between. The germline V gene encodes CDR1 LGHNA and CDR2 YNFKEQ. The CDR3 length is 18 residues. CDR3 region: CASSQGHSFSSGANVLTF. The CDR3 nucleotides read TGTGCCAGCAGCCAAGGGCATTCGTTTAGCTCTGGGGCCAACGTCCTGACTTTC.

V gene TRBV11-2 combines with J gene TRBJ2-5; D gene uncertain. The CDR3 contains 13 residues. CDR1 is SGHAT, CDR2 FQNNGV, per germline. Deletions cut 7 bases from V and 2 bases from J, with 11 bases between. CDR3: CASTEWAQETQYF. DNA for the CDR3: TGTGCCAGCACCGAGTGGGCGCAAGAGACCCAGTACTTC.

The rearrangement joins TRBV4-2 to TRBJ1-2; 8 bases align to TRBD1. The ends lost 0 bases at V and 4 bases at J; junction bases unmatched: 7. This CDR3 contains 16 residues. Germline assignment: CDR1 LGHNA and CDR2 YNFKEQ. The CDR3 region is CASSQDVRTGSYGYTF. CDR3 DNA sequence: TGTGCCAGCAGCCAAGATGTCCGGACAGGGAGCTATGGCTACACCTTC.

This chain uses TRBV7-2 with TRBJ1-2, with a possible D match to TRBD1 (5 bases). The V gene's germline CDR1 is SGHTA and CDR2 FQGNSA. The CDR3 is made up of 14 amino acids. The V gene lost 1 base and the J gene lost 7 bases, with 13 bases spanning the gap. The CDR3 here is CASSLVGAGGGYTF. CDR3 in DNA: TGTGCCAGCAGCTTAGTAGGGGCCGGGGGTGGCTACACCTTC.

V and J are TRBV11-2 and TRBJ2-7; tentative D call: TRBD2 (5 bases). The DNA matches TRBJ2-5 better at its end, which makes the J call doubtful. The CDR3 runs 14 residues. Germline CDR1 and CDR2: SGHAT and FQNNGV. CDR3 residues: CASSLLASRETQYF. The CDR3 nucleotides read TGTGCCAGCAGCTTATTGGCTAGCCGAGAGACCCAGTACTTC.

The chain recombines TRBV28 with TRBJ2-6; no reliable D call. Trimming left V 6 bases short and J 3 bases short, with 6 bases between. Germline V CDR1 and CDR2: MDHEN, SYDVKM. The CDR3 is 13 amino acids. The CDR3 DNA is TGTGCCAGCAGCGTCAATGGGGCCAACGTCCTGACTTTC. Its protein product is CASSVNGANVLTF.

This clonotype was found a few times. The chain is built from TRBV7-9 and TRBJ2-1, with 7 nucleotides matching TRBD2. Germline V gene sequence: CDR1 SEHNR, CDR2 FQNEAQ (reference sequence). V lost 5 bases to trimming and J lost 6 bases; unmatched junction nucleotides: 4. The CDR3 is made up of 13 amino acids. CDR3 coding DNA: TGTGCCAGCAGCAGAACTAGCGCCAATGAGCAGTTCTTC. Its protein is CASSRTSANEQFF.

V usage is TRBV27 and J usage is TRBJ2-1, with TRBD2 identical over 7 bases. Germline-derived CDR1 and CDR2 are MNHEY and SMNVEV (reference sequence). With V trimmed by 0 bases and J by 7 bases, 6 bases remained unmatched. CDR3 length equals 15 residues. CDR3 in amino acids: CASSLSVGGTNEQFF. In nucleotides, the CDR3 is TGTGCCAGCAGTTTATCGGTGGGAGGGACGAATGAGCAGTTCTTC.

This clonotype has a count of ten or more. The chain links TRBV9 to TRBJ2-3, with 10 bases aligning to TRBD2. The CDR3 runs 17 residues. Trimming cost V 4 bases and J 1 base; bases outside gene matches: 9. Germline loops: CDR1 SGDLS, CDR2 YYNGEE. CDR3 protein: CASSPRLAGAGTDTQYF. The CDR3, as DNA: TGTGCCAGCAGCCCCCGTCTAGCGGGGGCCGGCACAGATACGCAGTATTTT. Filled out from reference TRBV9 and TRBJ2-3, the complete variable domain reads DSGVTQTPKHLITATGQRVTLRCSPRSGDLSVYWYQQSLDQGLQFLIQYYNGEERAKGNILERFSAQQFPDLHSELNLSSLELGDSALYFCASSPRLAGAGTDTQYFGPGTRLTVL.

This chain connects TRBV5-1 to TRBJ1-1; D is possibly TRBD1 (6 bases). V lost 2 bases to trimming and J lost 3 bases, with 11 bases between them. The CDR3 has 14 amino acids. In germline, CDR1 is SGHRS, CDR2 YFSETQ. CDR3 sequence: CASSLGQTYTEAFF. The CDR3 region has the DNA TGCGCCAGCAGCTTAGGACAGACTTACACTGAAGCTTTCTTT.

This clonotype was detected only a few times. V usage is TRBV6-2 or TRBV6-3 and J usage is TRBJ2-7; TRBD2 matches 13 bases. CDR1 and CDR2 (germline): MNHEY, SVGEGT. V lost 6 bases and J lost 6; bases outside the gene matches: 5. The CDR3 is 14 residues long. The CDR3 is CASSTSGGAFEQYF. The CDR3 coding sequence is TGTGCCAGCAGCACTAGCGGGGGGGCTTTCGAGCAGTACTTC.

This clonotype was seen a single time. V and J are TRBV24-1 and TRBJ2-5; 9 bases line up with TRBD2. This CDR3 contains 16 residues. Unmatched junction bases numbered 6, after V lost 3 bases and J lost 2 bases. The germline CDR1 and CDR2 sequences are KGHDR and SFDVKD. The CDR3 reads CATSDQAGGYQETQYF. In nucleotides, the CDR3 is TGTGCCACCAGTGATCAAGCGGGAGGTTATCAAGAGACCCAGTACTTC.

This clonotype appeared many times. The V and J genes are TRBV7-3 and TRBJ2-3, with D tentatively TRBD1 or TRBD2 (5 bases each). CDR3 length equals 12 residues. The germline V gene has CDR1 SGHTA and CDR2 FQGTGA. With 5 bases removed from V and 11 bases from J, the gap between germline ends came to 14 bases. The CDR3: CASSPGGQGQYF. The CDR3 region has the DNA TGTGCCAGCAGCCCAGGAGGTCAGGGGCAGTATTTT. The full variable domain, in which reference TRBV7-3 and TRBJ2-3 provide the parts outside the CDR3, is GAGVSQTPSNKVTEKGKYVELRCDPISGHTALYWYRQSLGQGPEFLIYFQGTGAADDSGLPNDRFFAVRPEGSVSTLKIQRTERGDSAVYLCASSPGGQGQYFGPGTRLTVL.

The J gene is TRBJ2-7, the V gene TRBV20-1, with D maybe TRBD2 (7 bases). Germline CDR1 reads DFQATT; CDR2 reads SNEGSKA (reference sequence). The CDR3 covers 15 residues. V lost 1 base, J lost 2 bases, and 15 bases lay in between. In DNA form, the CDR3 reads TGCAGTGCTAGAGGTTCCGGGGGGCTAACCTACGAGCAGTACTTC. As protein: CSARGSGGLTYEQYF.

The CDR3 DNA reads TGTGCCAGCGGGGCGGGAGCGACCGGGGAGCTGTTTTTT. It specifies CASGAGATGELFF. This chain uses TRBV3-1 with TRBJ2-2; 7 nucleotides align to TRBD2. Germline-derived CDR1 and CDR2 are LGHDT and YNNKEL (reference sequence). This CDR3 contains 13 residues. V shed 8 bases and J 5 bases; nucleotides not matched to a gene: 5.

The chain is built from TRBV29-1 and TRBJ1-4; the D is unclear. Germline V CDR1 and CDR2: SQVTM, ANQGSEA. V lost 0 bases, J lost 8 bases, and 10 bases lay in between. This CDR3 is built from 13 residues. The DNA of the CDR3 is TGCAGCGTTGAAGATTTTTCGGGGGAAAAACTGTTTTTT. This translates into CSVEDFSGEKLFF. Full variable domain (rest looked up from reference TRBV29-1 and TRBJ1-4): SAVISQKPSRDICQRGTSLTIQCQVDSQVTMMFWYRQQPGQSLTLIATANQGSEATYESGFVIDKFPISRPNLTFSTLTVSNMSPEDSSIYLCSVEDFSGEKLFFGSGTQLSVL.

This rearrangement joins TRBV4-1 to TRBJ2-5, with 7 bases identical to TRBD1. The assigned J gene may be wrong: the sequence end matches TRBJ2-7 better. The CDR3 runs 17 residues. CDR1 and CDR2 (germline): MGHRA, YSYEKL. DNA of the CDR3: TGCGCCAGCAGCCAAGAAAGGGTGAGGGGGCAAGCCTACGAGCAGTACTTC. As protein: CASSQERVRGQAYEQYF.

This clonotype turned up a few times. The V call is TRBV20-1, the J call TRBJ2-4; 9 bases are a match to TRBD1. The CDR3 contains 14 residues. V lost 6 bases and J lost 1; bases outside the gene matches: 4. Germline CDR1 reads DFQATT; CDR2 reads SNEGSKA (reference sequence). CDR3 amino acids: CSADTGGAKNIQYF. The DNA of the CDR3 is TGCAGTGCCGACACAGGGGGCGCCAAAAACATTCAGTACTTC.

This chain connects TRBV12-3 or TRBV12-4 to TRBJ2-3, with 7 bases matching TRBD1. There are 12 residues in the CDR3. The junction had 3 bases not matched to a gene; V was cut back by 6 bases and J by 6 bases. The CDR3 is CASRVRGDTQYF. Written as DNA, the CDR3 is TGTGCCAGCAGAGTCAGGGGGGATACGCAGTATTTT.

This clonotype was detected ten times or more. V usage is TRBV20-1 and J usage is TRBJ2-3; unclear D gene. Looked up from germline, CDR1 is DFQATT and CDR2 is SNEGSKA (reference sequence). Trimming stripped 0 bases from V and 0 bases from J, with 7 bases between. The CDR3 contains 14 residues. The CDR3 DNA sequence: TGCAGTGCTAGAGATCGTGGGAGCACAGATACGCAGTATTTT. Residues: CSARDRGSTDTQYF.

The chain combines TRBV7-2 with TRBJ2-1, with D perhaps assigned TRBD1 or TRBD2 (5 bases each). V was shortened by 6 bases and J by 7 bases, with 10 bases between the two germline ends. The V gene's germline CDR1 is SGHTA and CDR2 FQGNSA. The CDR3 totals 12 residues. The CDR3 region has the DNA TGTGCCAGCAGGAGGGGTAATAATGAGCAGTTCTTC. Residues: CASRRGNNEQFF. Full variable domain (missing parts from reference TRBV7-2 and TRBJ2-1): GAGVSQSPSNKVTEKGKDVELRCDPISGHTALYWYRQSLGQGLEFLIYFQGNSAPDKSGLPSDRFSAERTGGSVSTLTIQRTQQEDSAVYLCASRRGNNEQFFGPGTRLTVL.

Many counts were recorded for this clonotype. The CDR3 bases are TGCAGTGCCTTGGGGTATACGAACTATGGCTACACCTTC. Translating it yields CSALGYTNYGYTF. The V call is TRBV20-1, the J call TRBJ1-2; D is uncertain. The CDR3 sequence is 13 residues long. The V end lost 6 bases, the J end lost 2 bases, and 13 bases lay between the germline ends. Germline loops: CDR1 DFQATT, CDR2 SNEGSKA (reference sequence).

As for this clonotype: It may be a read error: a sequence one base away is much more abundant. The chain joins TRBV7-9 to TRBJ2-3; D is ambiguous. The germline V gene has CDR1 SEHNR and CDR2 FQNEAQ (reference sequence). The V end was cut by 5 bases, the J end by 5 bases, with 8 bases between. This CDR3 is 12 amino acids long. The chain's CDR3 is CASSLGIDTQYF. The CDR3 DNA reads TGTGCCAGCAGCCTGGGGATAGATACGCAGTATTTT.

The chain combines TRBV15 with TRBJ1-5, with no clear D. The length of the CDR3 is 15 residues. Germline assignment: CDR1 LNHNV and CDR2 YYDKDF (reference sequence). V lost 0 bases and J lost 3, with 9 bases in between. The DNA for the CDR3 is TGTGCCACCAGCAGAGATCTCGGAACCAATCAGCCCCAGCATTTT. Protein: CATSRDLGTNQPQHF.

This chain links TRBV7-2 with TRBJ2-1; D assignment may be TRBD1 or TRBD2 (5 bases each). The CDR3 covers 15 residues. The V end lost 1 base, the J end lost 3 bases, and 10 bases lay between the germline ends. The V gene's germline CDR1 is SGHTA and CDR2 FQGNSA. Here the CDR3 reads CASSLGDQLYNEQFF. Written as DNA, the CDR3 is TGTGCCAGCAGCTTAGGGGACCAACTCTACAATGAGCAGTTCTTC.

V is TRBV5-1 and J is TRBJ2-3, with D possibly matching TRBD1 (6 bases). There are 18 residues in the CDR3. Trimming removed 7 bases at V and 2 bases at J, with 26 bases between. The V gene's germline CDR1 is SGHRS and CDR2 YFSETQ. CDR3 nucleotide sequence: TGCGCCAGCGCATGGGGTACAGGGTTCGGGGACCCCACAGATACGCAGTATTTT. Translated: CASAWGTGFGDPTDTQYF.

The rearrangement uses TRBV11-2 and TRBJ2-3; 10 bases align to TRBD1. The CDR3 consists of 14 residues. V was clipped by 4 bases and J by 6 bases; unmatched bases: 4. Germline V lookup: CDR1 SGHAT, CDR2 FQNNGV. The CDR3 is CASSSRDRGDTQYF. The CDR3 DNA follows: TGTGCCAGCAGCTCCCGGGACAGGGGCGATACGCAGTATTTT.

There are a few counts of this clonotype. The chain recombines TRBV7-3 with TRBJ2-1; D remains ambiguous. The CDR3 consists of 16 residues. The germline V and J ends were trimmed by 1 base and 0 bases, with 10 bases remaining between them. Germline CDR1 reads SGHTA; CDR2 reads FQGTGA. The DNA for the CDR3 is TGTGCCAGCAGCTTAAATCGGGTGAGCTCCTACAATGAGCAGTTCTTC. This translates into CASSLNRVSSYNEQFF.

This chain joins TRBV5-1 and TRBJ2-5, with D possibly called TRBD1 or TRBD2 (5 bases each). The germline gives CDR1 SGHRS, CDR2 YFSETQ. V was pared by 0 bases and J by 2 bases, with 11 bases between. The CDR3 runs to 15 residues. Here the CDR3 DNA reads TGCGCCAGCAGCTTGGATGGGACGGGTCAAGAGACCCAGTACTTC. The encoded protein is CASSLDGTGQETQYF.

This chain connects TRBV6-1 to TRBJ2-4; 9 nucleotides agree with TRBD2. With the DNA end fitting TRBJ2-7 better, the J assignment may be wrong. CDR3 size: 15 residues. CDR1 MNHNS and CDR2 SASEGT come from the germline V gene. The CDR3 DNA reads as TGTGCCAGCAGTGACCTCGCGGGAGGGATATACGAGCAGTACTTC. This translates into CASSDLAGGIYEQYF.

A few counts support this clonotype. This chain joins TRBV9 and TRBJ1-2; D gene unclear. Trimming removed 0 bases at V and 7 bases at J, with 13 bases between. The CDR3 is made up of 14 amino acids. In germline, CDR1 is SGDLS, CDR2 YYNGEE. CDR3 sequence reads: CASSVGYGSGGYTF. CDR3 bases: TGTGCCAGCAGCGTAGGCTACGGGTCGGGTGGCTACACCTTC. Full variable domain (remainder filled in from reference TRBV9 and TRBJ1-2): DSGVTQTPKHLITATGQRVTLRCSPRSGDLSVYWYQQSLDQGLQFLIQYYNGEERAKGNILERFSAQQFPDLHSELNLSSLELGDSALYFCASSVGYGSGGYTFGSGTRLTVV.

The chain employs TRBV25-1 and TRBJ2-3; 10 bases agree with TRBD1. V lost 3 bases to trimming and J lost 2 bases; unmatched junction nucleotides: 2. The CDR3 totals 15 residues. The germline CDR1 and CDR2 sequences are MGHDK and SYGVNS. CDR3 nucleotides: TGTGCCAGCAGTGAGACAGGGGGCTTCACAGATACGCAGTATTTT. Translation gives CASSETGGFTDTQYF.